This record looks at one T cell receptor (beta chain) sequence and its context. Its antigen is as yet unknown. This sample is drawn from a study of radiotherapy plus CTLA-4 blockade in lung cancer. Looking at the study overall: Of all patients, approximately 17% responded objectively and roughly 31% showed disease control. Overall study results and limits: After radiotherapy and ipilimumab, tumor-derived clones expanded in peripheral blood. Early clone dynamics of blood T cells, plus interferon-beta, reportedly predicted response best.

Assay: immunoSEQ multiplex PCR; the TCRdb copy retains only in-frame clones and omits some. The sample lists about 120,000 clones; approximately 80% were seen once. Germline lookup yields CDR1 MNHEY and CDR2 SMNVEV (reference sequence). Trimming took 2 bases from V and 7 from J, leaving 15 bases between them. This CDR3 region has 15 residues. Chemo-refractory metastatic non-small-cell lung cancer patients were treated with focal radiation plus CTLA-4 blockade with ipilimumab. The V gene is TRBV27, the J gene TRBJ1-5, with a weak D call TRBD1 (5 bases). The receptor's source is a human donor with non-small cell lung cancer who had a partial response to radiotherapy plus ipilimumab. The specimen was peripheral blood, collected from a patient treated with radiotherapy plus ipilimumab. The CDR3 sequence is CASSLGWGAGQPQHF. The CDR3 DNA reads as TGTGCCAGCAGTTTAGGCTGGGGCGCGGGACAGCCCCAGCATTTT.